This T cell receptor (beta chain) appears in the sequencing data of a study of T cell repertoires in cytomegalovirus infection. Across the study: An indication of both CMV infection and matching HLA type came from public TCR beta signatures. General study results and limits: CMV-specific TCR beta clonotypes restricted by HLA-C dominated the ex vivo response.

This clonotype was found many times. Its target is not known. V shed 5 bases and J 2 bases; nucleotides not matched to a gene: 9. This CDR3 has 16 amino acids. TCRdb itself ran the reads through MiXCR, one entry per CDR3 protein. This sample has 200,000 to 300,000 distinct CDR3 sequences; around 8.7% occur once, and the top ten carry less than 15%. The sequenced sample consisted of PBMCs. The chain has TRBV12-3 or TRBV12-4 and TRBJ2-3, with 8 bases identical to TRBD2. The clonotype was recovered from a human donor in good health (CMV status not recorded). Some clones in this sample may be carry-over from other donors' samples. The CDR3 loop reads CASSDRGGPNTDTQYF. Written as DNA, the CDR3 is TGTGCCAGCAGTGACCGCGGGGGGCCAAACACAGATACGCAGTATTTT.